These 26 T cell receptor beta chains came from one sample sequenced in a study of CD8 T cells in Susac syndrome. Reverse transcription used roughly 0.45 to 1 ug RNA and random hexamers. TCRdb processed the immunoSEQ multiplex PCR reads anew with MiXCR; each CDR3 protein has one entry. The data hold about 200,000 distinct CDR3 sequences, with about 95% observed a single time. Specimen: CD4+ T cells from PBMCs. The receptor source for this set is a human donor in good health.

CDR3 loop: CSAREAPGPNQPQHF. CDR3 coding DNA: TGCAGTGCTAGAGAGGCCCCAGGGCCTAATCAGCCCCAGCATTTT. The chain employs TRBV20-1 and TRBJ1-5, with a tentative D call TRBD1 (5 bases). Germline V gene sequence: CDR1 DFQATT, CDR2 SNEGSKA (reference sequence). V was clipped by 0 bases and J by 4 bases, with 13 bases between them. The CDR3 has 15 amino acids.

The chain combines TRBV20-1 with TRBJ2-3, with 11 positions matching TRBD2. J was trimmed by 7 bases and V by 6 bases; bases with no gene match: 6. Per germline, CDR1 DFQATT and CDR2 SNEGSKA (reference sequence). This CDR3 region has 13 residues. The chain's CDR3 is CSAPSGGYYTQYF. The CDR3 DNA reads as TGCAGTGCCCCTAGCGGGGGGTATTATACGCAGTATTTT.

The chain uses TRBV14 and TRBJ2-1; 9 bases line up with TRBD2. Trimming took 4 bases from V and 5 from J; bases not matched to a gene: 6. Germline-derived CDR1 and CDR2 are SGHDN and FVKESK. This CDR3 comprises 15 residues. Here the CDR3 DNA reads TGTGCCAGCAGCCTACCGACTAGCGGAGACAATGAGCAGTTCTTC. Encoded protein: CASSLPTSGDNEQFF.

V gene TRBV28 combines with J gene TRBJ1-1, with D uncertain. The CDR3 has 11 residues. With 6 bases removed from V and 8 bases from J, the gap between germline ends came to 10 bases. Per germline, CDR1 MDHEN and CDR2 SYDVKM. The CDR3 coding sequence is TGTGCCAGCAGCCGGACGAGGGAAGCTTTCTTT. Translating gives CASSRTREAFF.

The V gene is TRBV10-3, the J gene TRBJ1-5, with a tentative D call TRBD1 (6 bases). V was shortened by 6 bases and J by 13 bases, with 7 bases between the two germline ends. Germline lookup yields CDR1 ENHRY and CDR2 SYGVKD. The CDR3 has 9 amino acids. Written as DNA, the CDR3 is TGTGCCATCAGAAGGGGGCAGCATTTT. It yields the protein CAIRRGQHF.

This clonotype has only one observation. DNA of the CDR3: TGTGCCAGCAGTTACTCGGTCGAAAAACTGTTTTTT. Protein sequence: CASSYSVEKLFF. This rearrangement joins TRBV6-6 to TRBJ1-4; no clear D gene. The CDR3 loop spans 12 amino acids. The V and J ends lost 0 bases and 8 bases respectively, with 4 bases between them. Germline V gene data show CDR1 as MNHNY and CDR2 as SVGAGI (reference sequence).

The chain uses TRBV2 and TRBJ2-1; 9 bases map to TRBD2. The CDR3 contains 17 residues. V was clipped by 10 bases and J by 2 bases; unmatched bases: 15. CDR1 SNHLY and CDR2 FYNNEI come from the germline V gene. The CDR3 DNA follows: TGTGCCACCTACGTATTTAGCGGGAGACGAACCTACAATGAGCAGTTCTTC. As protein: CATYVFSGRRTYNEQFF.

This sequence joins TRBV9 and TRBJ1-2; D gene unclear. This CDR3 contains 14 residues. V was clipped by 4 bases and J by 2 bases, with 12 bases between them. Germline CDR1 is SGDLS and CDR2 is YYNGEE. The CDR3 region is CASSPGQENYGYTF. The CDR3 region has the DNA TGTGCCAGCAGCCCCGGTCAGGAGAACTATGGCTACACCTTC.

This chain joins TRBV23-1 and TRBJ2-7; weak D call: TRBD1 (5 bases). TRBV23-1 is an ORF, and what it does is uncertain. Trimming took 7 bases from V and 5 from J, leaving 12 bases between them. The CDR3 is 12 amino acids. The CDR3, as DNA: TGCGCCAGCATGCAGGGCTTAGACGAGCAGTACGTC. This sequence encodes CASMQGLDEQYV.

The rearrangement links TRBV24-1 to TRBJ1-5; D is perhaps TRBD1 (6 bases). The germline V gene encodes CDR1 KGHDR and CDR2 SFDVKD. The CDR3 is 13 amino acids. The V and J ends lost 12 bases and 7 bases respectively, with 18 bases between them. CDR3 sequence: CASASTGNQPQHF. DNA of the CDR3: TGTGCCTCTGCCTCGACAGGAAACCAGCCCCAGCATTTT.

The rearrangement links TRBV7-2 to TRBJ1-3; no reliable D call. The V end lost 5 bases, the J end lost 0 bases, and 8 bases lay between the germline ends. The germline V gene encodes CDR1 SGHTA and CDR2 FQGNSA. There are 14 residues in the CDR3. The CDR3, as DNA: TGTGCCAGCAGCCATTCACCCTCTGGAAACACCATATATTTT. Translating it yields CASSHSPSGNTIYF.

CDR3 nucleotides: TGTGCCAGCAGCCATGGGGACAGTAACACTGAAGCTTTCTTT. Protein sequence: CASSHGDSNTEAFF. The rearrangement links TRBV3-1 to TRBJ1-1; TRBD1 matches at 7 bases. CDR3 length: 14 amino acids. V was clipped by 3 bases and J by 2 bases; unmatched bases: 3. Germline CDR1 reads LGHDT; CDR2 reads YNNKEL (reference sequence).

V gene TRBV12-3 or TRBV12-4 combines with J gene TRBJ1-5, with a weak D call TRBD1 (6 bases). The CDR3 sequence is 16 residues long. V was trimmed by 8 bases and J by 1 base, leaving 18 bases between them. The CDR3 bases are TGTGCCAGCGAGGGGTCCAGGGGAGGAAGCAATCAGCCCCAGCATTTT. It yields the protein CASEGSRGGSNQPQHF.

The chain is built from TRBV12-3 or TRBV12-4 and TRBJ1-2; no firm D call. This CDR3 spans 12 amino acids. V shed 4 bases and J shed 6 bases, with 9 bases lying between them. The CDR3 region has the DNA TGTGCCAGCAGTTCAGATACGGATGGCTACACCTTC. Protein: CASSSDTDGYTF.

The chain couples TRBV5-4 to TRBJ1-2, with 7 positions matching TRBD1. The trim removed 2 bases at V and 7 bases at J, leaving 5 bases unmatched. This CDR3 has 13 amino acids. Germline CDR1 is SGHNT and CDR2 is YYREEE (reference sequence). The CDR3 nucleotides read TGTGCCAGCAGCTTCGACAGGGTTGGTGGCTACACCTTC. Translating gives CASSFDRVGGYTF.

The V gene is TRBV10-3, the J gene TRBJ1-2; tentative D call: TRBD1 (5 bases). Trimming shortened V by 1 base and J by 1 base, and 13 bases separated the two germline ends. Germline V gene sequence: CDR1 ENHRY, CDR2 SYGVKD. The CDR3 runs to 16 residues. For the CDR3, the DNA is TGTGCCATCAGTGAGTTAGTCGGCAGGGATAACTATGGCTACACCTTC. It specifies CAISELVGRDNYGYTF.

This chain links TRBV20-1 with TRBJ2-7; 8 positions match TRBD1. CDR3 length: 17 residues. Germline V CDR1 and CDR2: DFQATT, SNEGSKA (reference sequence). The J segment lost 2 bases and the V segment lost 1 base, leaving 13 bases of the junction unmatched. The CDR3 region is CSARGPQPGTGAYEQYF. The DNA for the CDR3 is TGCAGTGCTAGAGGGCCCCAACCCGGGACAGGAGCCTACGAGCAGTACTTC.

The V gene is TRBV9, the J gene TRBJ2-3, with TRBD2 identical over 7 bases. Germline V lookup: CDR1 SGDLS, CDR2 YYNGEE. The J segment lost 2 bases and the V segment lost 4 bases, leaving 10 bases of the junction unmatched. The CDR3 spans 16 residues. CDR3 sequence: CASSPRGAGFTDTQYF. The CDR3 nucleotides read TGTGCCAGCAGCCCCCGGGGAGCGGGGTTCACAGATACGCAGTATTTT.

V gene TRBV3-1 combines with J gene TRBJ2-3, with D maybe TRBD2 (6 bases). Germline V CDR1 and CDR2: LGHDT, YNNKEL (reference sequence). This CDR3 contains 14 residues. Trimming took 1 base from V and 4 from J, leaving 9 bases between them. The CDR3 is CASSQGGAADTQYF. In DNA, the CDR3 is TGTGCCAGCAGCCAAGGCGGGGCCGCAGATACGCAGTATTTT.

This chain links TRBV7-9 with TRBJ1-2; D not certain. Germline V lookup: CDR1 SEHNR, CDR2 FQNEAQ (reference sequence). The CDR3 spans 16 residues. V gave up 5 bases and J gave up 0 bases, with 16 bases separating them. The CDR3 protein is CASSLDRNIANYGYTF. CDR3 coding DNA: TGTGCCAGCAGCCTCGACCGGAATATAGCTAACTATGGCTACACCTTC.

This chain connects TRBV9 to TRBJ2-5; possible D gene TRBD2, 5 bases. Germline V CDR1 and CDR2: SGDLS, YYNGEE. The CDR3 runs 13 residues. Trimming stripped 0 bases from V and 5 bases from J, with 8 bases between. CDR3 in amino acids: CASSVGQRETQYF. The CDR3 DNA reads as TGTGCCAGCAGCGTAGGCCAGCGGGAGACCCAGTACTTC.

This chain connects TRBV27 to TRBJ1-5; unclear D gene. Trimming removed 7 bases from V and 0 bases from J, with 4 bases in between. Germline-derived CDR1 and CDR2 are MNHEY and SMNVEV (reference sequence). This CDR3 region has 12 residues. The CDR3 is CASTVSNQPQHF. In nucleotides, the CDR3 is TGTGCCAGCACCGTTAGCAATCAGCCCCAGCATTTT.

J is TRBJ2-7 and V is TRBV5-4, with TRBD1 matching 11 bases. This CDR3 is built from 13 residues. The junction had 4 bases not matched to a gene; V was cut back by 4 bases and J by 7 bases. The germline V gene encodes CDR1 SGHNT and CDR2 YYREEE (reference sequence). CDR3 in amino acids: CASSQDRGQEQYF. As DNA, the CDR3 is TGTGCCAGCAGCCAGGACAGGGGGCAAGAGCAGTACTTC.

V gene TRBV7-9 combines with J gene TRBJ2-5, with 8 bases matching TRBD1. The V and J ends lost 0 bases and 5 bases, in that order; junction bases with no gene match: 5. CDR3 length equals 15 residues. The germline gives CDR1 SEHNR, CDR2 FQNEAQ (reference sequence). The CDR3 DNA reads TGTGCCAGCAGCTTAGCCTCAGGGGGCTTGGAGACCCAGTACTTC. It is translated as CASSLASGGLETQYF.

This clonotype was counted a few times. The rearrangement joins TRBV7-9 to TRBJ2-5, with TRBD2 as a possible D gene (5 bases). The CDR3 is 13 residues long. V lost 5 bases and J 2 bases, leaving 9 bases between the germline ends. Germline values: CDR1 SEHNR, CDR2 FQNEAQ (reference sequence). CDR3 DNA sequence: TGTGCCAGCAGCGGTAGAGGGCAAGAGACCCAGTACTTC. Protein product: CASSGRGQETQYF.

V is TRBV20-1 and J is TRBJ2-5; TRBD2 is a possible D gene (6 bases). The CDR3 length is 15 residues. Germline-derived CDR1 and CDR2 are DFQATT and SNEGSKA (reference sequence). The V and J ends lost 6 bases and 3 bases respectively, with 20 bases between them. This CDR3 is CSAPPFSGAKETQYF. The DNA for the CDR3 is TGCAGTGCCCCACCCTTTAGCGGCGCCAAAGAGACCCAGTACTTC.